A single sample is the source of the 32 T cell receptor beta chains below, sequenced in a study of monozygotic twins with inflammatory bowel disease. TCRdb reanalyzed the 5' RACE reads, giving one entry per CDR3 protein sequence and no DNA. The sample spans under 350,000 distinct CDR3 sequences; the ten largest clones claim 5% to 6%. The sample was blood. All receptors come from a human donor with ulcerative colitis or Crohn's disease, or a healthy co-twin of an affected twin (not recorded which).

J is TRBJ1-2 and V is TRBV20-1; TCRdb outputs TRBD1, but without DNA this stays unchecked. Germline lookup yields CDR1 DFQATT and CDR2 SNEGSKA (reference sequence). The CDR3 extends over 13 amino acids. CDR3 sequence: CSARDKGGRGYTF.

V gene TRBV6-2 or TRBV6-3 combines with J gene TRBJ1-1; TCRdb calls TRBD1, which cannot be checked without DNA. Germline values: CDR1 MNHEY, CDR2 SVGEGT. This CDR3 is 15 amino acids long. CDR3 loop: CASSYRMDRDTEAFF.

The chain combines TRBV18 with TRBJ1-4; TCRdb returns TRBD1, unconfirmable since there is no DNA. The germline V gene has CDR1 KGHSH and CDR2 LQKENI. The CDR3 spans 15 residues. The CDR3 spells CASSPKIQGPGKLFF.

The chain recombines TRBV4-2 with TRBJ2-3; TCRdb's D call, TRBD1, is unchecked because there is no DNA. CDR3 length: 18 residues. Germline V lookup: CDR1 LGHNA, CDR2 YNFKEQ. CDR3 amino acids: CASSPNIHRGREADTQYF.

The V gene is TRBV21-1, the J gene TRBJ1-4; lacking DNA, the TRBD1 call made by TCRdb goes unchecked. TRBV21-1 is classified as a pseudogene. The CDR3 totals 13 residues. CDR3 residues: CASSPGRHEKLFF.

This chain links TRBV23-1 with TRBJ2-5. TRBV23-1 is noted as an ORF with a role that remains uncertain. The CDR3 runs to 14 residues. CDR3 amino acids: CASTDWIIRETQYF.

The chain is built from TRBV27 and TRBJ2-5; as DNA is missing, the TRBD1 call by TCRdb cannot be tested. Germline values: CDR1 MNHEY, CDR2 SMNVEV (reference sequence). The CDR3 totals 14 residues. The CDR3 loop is CASSLYGGKETQYF.

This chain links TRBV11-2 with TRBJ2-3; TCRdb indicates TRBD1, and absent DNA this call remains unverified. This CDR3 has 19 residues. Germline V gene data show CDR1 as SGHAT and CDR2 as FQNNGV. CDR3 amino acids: CASSLVRGRYRINIDTQYF.

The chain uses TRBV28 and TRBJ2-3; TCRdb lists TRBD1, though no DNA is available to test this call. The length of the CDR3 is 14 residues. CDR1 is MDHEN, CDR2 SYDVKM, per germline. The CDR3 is CASSPPGETDTQYF.

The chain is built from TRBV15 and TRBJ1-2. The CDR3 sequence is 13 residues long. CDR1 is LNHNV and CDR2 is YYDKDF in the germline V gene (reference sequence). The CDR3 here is CATSRDPMYGYTF.

CDR3 region: CASSLAGRGQYEQYF. The gene calls are TRBV12-3 or TRBV12-4 and TRBJ2-7; absent DNA, TCRdb's TRBD2 call cannot be checked. This CDR3 spans 15 amino acids.

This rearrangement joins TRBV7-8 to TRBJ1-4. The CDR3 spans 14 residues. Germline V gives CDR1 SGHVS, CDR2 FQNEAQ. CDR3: CASSLEATNEKLFF.

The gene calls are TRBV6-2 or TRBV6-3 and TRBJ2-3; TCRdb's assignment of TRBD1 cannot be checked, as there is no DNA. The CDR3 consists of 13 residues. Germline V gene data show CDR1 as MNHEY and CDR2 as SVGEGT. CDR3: CASSYKGGNTQYF.

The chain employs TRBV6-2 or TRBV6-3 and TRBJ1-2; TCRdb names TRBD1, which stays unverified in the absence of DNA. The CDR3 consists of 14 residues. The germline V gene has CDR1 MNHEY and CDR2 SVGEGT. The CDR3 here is CASSYPRTGYGYTF.

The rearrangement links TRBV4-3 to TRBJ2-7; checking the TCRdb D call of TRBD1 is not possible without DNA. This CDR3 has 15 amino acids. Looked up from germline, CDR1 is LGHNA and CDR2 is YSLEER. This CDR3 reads CASSQYRDSSYEQYF.

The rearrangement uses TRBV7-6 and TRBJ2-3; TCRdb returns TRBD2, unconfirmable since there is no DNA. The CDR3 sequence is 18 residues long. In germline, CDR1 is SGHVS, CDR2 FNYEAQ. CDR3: CASSLGTSGYSSTDTQYF.

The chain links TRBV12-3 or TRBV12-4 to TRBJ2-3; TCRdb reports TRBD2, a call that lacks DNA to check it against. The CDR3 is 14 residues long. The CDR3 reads CASSLVAREDTQYF.

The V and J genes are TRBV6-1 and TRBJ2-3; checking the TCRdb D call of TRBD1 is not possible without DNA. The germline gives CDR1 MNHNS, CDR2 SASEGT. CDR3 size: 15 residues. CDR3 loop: CASRPDRVGRDTQYF.

This CDR3 reads CASSTDRVADTQYF. The chain is built from TRBV5-1 and TRBJ2-3; lacking DNA, the TRBD1 call made by TCRdb goes unchecked. Germline V gene lookup returns CDR1 SGHRS and CDR2 YFSETQ. The CDR3 covers 14 residues.

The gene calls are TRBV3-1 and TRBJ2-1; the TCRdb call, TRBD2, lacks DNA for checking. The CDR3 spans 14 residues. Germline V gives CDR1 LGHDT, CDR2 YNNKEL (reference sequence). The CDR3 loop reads CASSIAGGLNEQFF.

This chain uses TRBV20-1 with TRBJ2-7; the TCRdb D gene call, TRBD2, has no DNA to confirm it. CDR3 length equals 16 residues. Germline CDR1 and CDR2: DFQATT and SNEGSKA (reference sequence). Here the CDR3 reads CSAPSRLAGASYEQYF.

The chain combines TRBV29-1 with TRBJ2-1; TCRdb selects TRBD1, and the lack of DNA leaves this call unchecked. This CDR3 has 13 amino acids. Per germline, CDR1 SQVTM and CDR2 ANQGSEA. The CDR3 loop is CSVVFPGHNEQFF.

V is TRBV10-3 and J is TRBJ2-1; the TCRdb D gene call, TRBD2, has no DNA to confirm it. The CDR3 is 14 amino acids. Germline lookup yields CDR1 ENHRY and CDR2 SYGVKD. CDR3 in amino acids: CATGLAGAYNEQFF.

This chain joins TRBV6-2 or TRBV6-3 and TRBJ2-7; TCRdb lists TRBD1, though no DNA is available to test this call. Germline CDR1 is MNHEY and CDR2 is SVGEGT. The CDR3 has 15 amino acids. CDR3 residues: CASKLTRGLPYEQYF.

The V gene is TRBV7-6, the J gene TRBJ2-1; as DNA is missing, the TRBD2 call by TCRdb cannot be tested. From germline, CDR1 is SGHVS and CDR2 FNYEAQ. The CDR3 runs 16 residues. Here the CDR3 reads CASSVGLAGGGNEQFF. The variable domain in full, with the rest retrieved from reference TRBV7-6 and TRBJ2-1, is GAGVSQSPRYKVTKRGQDVALRCDPISGHVSLYWYRQALGQGPEFLTYFNYEAQQDKSGLPNDRFSAERPEGSISTLTIQRTEQRDSAMYRCASSVGLAGGGNEQFFGPGTRLTVL.

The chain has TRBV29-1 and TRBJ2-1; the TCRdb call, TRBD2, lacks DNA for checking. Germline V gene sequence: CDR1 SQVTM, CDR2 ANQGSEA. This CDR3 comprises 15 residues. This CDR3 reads CSVTPGLASYNEQFF.

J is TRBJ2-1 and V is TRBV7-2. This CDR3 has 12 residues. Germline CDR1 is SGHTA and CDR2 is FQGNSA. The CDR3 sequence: CASNVHLAEQFF.

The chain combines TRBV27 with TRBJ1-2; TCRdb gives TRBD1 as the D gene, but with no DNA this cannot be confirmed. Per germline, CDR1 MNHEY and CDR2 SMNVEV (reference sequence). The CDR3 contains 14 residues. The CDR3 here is CASSQTGANYGYTF.

CDR3: CSARPGGNQPQHF. V usage is TRBV20-1 and J usage is TRBJ1-5. There are 13 residues in the CDR3. Germline CDR1 and CDR2: DFQATT and SNEGSKA (reference sequence).

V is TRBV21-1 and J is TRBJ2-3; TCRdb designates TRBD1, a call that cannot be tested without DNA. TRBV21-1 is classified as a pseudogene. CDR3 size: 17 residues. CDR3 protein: CASSKRTESRGTDTQYF.

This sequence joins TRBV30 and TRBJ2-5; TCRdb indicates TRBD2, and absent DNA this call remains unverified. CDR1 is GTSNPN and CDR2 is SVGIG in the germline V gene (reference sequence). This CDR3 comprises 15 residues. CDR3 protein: CAWSATDRGRGTQYF.

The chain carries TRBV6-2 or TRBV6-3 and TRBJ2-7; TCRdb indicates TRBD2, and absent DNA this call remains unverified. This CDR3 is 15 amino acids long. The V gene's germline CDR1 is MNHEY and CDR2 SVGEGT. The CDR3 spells CASSSAGGKVYEQYF.